Shown below are 16 T cell receptor beta chains from a single sample sequenced in a study of neurological immune-mediated disorders (dated by TCRdb to between 2018 and 2021). The method was 5' RACE. Reads for this sample came from an Illumina HiSeq 2500. TCRdb's own reprocessing of the public reads used fastp at Q25 and MiXCR and kept productive beta chains. When rows share a CDR3 protein, they turn into one entry using the most common DNA and genes. The sample table records about 55,000 distinct CDR3 sequences; about 4.2% of these occur just once. The top ten hold roughly 2% of the sample. The specimen was CD4+ T cells from blood. All receptors come from a woman in her 40s with multiple sclerosis.

This clonotype was seen repeatedly, ten times or more. The chain links TRBV11-2 to TRBJ1-3; no reliable D call. This CDR3 is built from 17 residues. The germline V gene has CDR1 SGHAT and CDR2 FQNNGV. V lost 2 bases and J lost 0, with 14 bases in between. This CDR3 is CASSLKVWASSGNTIYF. In nucleotides, the CDR3 is TGTGCCAGCAGCTTAAAGGTCTGGGCTTCCTCTGGAAACACCATATATTTT.

This clonotype was observed at least ten times. The chain has TRBV14 and TRBJ1-2; D perhaps matches TRBD1 (5 bases). Germline lookup yields CDR1 SGHDN and CDR2 FVKESK. With 1 base removed from V and 3 bases from J, the gap between germline ends came to 9 bases. This CDR3 is built from 14 residues. DNA for the CDR3: TGTGCCAGCAGCCAAGGAAGGGGCCACTATGGCTACACCTTC. It encodes CASSQGRGHYGYTF.

This clonotype was picked up many times. The chain links TRBV7-3 to TRBJ2-3; TRBD2 might be the D (5 bases). V lost 2 bases to trimming and J lost 2 bases, with 11 bases between them. The CDR3 is made up of 15 amino acids. Germline V gene data show CDR1 as SGHTA and CDR2 as FQGTGA. In DNA, the CDR3 is TGTGCCAGCAGCTTATCTGAGGGTTCCACAGATACGCAGTATTTT. As protein: CASSLSEGSTDTQYF.

This clonotype was recorded many times. This chain connects TRBV4-1 to TRBJ2-1; D remains ambiguous. Trimming took off 3 bases at V and 0 bases at J, with 12 bases between the two ends. Per the germline V gene, CDR1 is MGHRA and CDR2 is YSYEKL. There are 16 residues in the CDR3. CDR3 sequence: CASSQSYFSSYNEQFF. As DNA, the CDR3 is TGCGCCAGCAGCCAGTCATACTTCAGCTCCTACAATGAGCAGTTCTTC.

This clonotype was seen at least ten times. The chain recombines TRBV4-1 with TRBJ2-7, with a tentative D call TRBD1 (6 bases). Looked up from germline, CDR1 is MGHRA and CDR2 is YSYEKL. V lost 3 bases to trimming and J lost 0 bases, with 9 bases between them. This CDR3 is built from 14 residues. CDR3 sequence: CASSHGQLSYEQYF. In DNA, the CDR3 is TGCGCCAGCAGCCACGGACAGCTCTCCTACGAGCAGTACTTC.

This clonotype has a count of ten or more. The J gene is TRBJ1-1, the V gene TRBV29-1; D gene ambiguous. The CDR3 spans 11 residues. Germline V CDR1 and CDR2: SQVTM, ANQGSEA. Trimming stripped 3 bases from V and 2 bases from J, with 4 bases between. The CDR3: CSVDVNTEAFF. DNA of the CDR3: TGCAGCGTTGATGTTAACACTGAAGCTTTCTTT.

This clonotype was detected many times. This chain connects TRBV4-1 to TRBJ2-3; 12 bases are a match to TRBD2. The germline CDR1 and CDR2 sequences are MGHRA and YSYEKL. Trimming took 4 bases from V and 0 from J; bases not matched to a gene: 11. This CDR3 has 19 amino acids. The CDR3 loop reads CASSPNHWTSGVSTDTQYF. CDR3 bases: TGCGCCAGCAGCCCAAATCATTGGACTAGCGGGGTGAGCACAGATACGCAGTATTTT.

There are many counts of this clonotype. The chain uses TRBV5-1 and TRBJ2-3; 10 bases map to TRBD2. V dropped 0 bases and J dropped 4; count of bases not matched to a gene: 8. Per germline, CDR1 SGHRS and CDR2 YFSETQ. The CDR3 is 17 amino acids. CDR3: CASSLVPSGGAADTQYF. The CDR3 DNA follows: TGCGCCAGCAGCTTGGTTCCCAGCGGGGGGGCCGCAGATACGCAGTATTTT.

This clonotype showed up many times. The genes are TRBV20-1 and TRBJ1-6; D is possibly TRBD1 (5 bases). This CDR3 contains 14 residues. Deletions cut 6 bases from V and 6 bases from J, with 15 bases between. Germline V gene sequence: CDR1 DFQATT, CDR2 SNEGSKA (reference sequence). The CDR3 loop is CSANNKGTNSPLHF. The CDR3 region has the DNA TGCAGTGCCAATAACAAGGGGACTAATTCACCCCTCCACTTT.

This clonotype was recorded at least ten times. This chain links TRBV10-3 with TRBJ2-1; 8 bases match TRBD1. CDR3 length equals 16 residues. The germline V gene encodes CDR1 ENHRY and CDR2 SYGVKD. The J segment lost 0 bases and the V segment lost 0 bases, leaving 1 base of the junction unmatched. CDR3: CAISESGQGSYNEQFF. The CDR3 coding sequence is TGTGCCATCAGTGAGTCTGGACAGGGCTCCTACAATGAGCAGTTCTTC.

This clonotype was detected many times. The chain has TRBV5-1 and TRBJ2-7; the D gene could be TRBD1 or TRBD2 (5 bases each). This CDR3 is built from 15 residues. V was cut by 4 bases and J by 2 bases, with 16 bases left in between. The V gene's germline CDR1 is SGHRS and CDR2 YFSETQ. This chain's CDR3 is CASSVTGTRTYEQYF. The CDR3 nucleotides read TGCGCCAGCAGCGTAACCGGGACGCGGACCTACGAGCAGTACTTC.

This clonotype was counted ten times or more. The chain uses TRBV5-1 and TRBJ1-1; 7 positions match TRBD1. After removal of 3 bases from V and 3 bases from J, the junction contained 5 bases not matched to a gene. Germline CDR1 SGHRS, CDR2 YFSETQ. CDR3 size: 14 residues. The CDR3 loop is CASSSTGTDTEAFF. The CDR3 bases are TGCGCCAGCAGCTCCACCGGGACAGACACTGAAGCTTTCTTT.

This clonotype was seen ten or more times. The chain recombines TRBV20-1 with TRBJ1-2, with D possibly being TRBD1 (6 bases). Germline V gene sequence: CDR1 DFQATT, CDR2 SNEGSKA (reference sequence). The CDR3 covers 11 residues. V was cut by 5 bases and J by 8 bases, with 12 bases left in between. The CDR3, as DNA: TGCAGTGCTCTTTCAGGGGACGGCTACACCTTC. This codes for CSALSGDGYTF.

This clonotype was observed many times. This chain uses TRBV28 with TRBJ2-2; no firm D call. The germline V gene has CDR1 MDHEN and CDR2 SYDVKM. Trimming took off 10 bases at V and 3 bases at J, with 6 bases between the two ends. There are 11 residues in the CDR3. CDR3 amino acids: CATVYTGELFF. The CDR3 coding sequence is TGTGCCACCGTCTACACCGGGGAGCTGTTTTTT.

This clonotype was seen ten or more times. This chain's CDR3 is CASSQVLANPYEQYF. CDR3 coding DNA: TGCGCCAGCAGCCAAGTACTAGCGAATCCCTACGAGCAGTACTTC. This chain connects TRBV4-1 to TRBJ2-7, with 7 bases fitting TRBD2. Germline V lookup: CDR1 MGHRA, CDR2 YSYEKL. J was trimmed by 2 bases and V by 1 base; bases with no gene match: 5. The CDR3 totals 15 residues.

Many counts were recorded for this clonotype. The junction differs from germline at one of its ends, possibly a read error. V gene TRBV6-5 combines with J gene TRBJ2-1; no reliable D call. The CDR3 extends over 13 amino acids. Germline V gene data show CDR1 as MNHEY and CDR2 as SVGAGI. In DNA, the CDR3 is TGTGCCAGCAGTTTGATCTCCCACAATGAGCAGTTCTTC. Protein sequence: CASSLISHNEQFF.